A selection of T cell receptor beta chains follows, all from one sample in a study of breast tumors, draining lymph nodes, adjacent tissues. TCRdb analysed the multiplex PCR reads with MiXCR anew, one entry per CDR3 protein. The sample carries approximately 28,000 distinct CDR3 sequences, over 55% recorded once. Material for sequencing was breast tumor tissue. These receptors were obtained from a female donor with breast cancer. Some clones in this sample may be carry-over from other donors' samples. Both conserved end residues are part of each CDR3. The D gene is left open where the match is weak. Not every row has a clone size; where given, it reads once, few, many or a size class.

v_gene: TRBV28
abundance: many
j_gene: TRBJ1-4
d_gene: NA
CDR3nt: TGTGCCAGCAGATCCGGGGGGATCGGCGAAAAACTGTTTTTT
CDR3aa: CASRSGGIGEKLFF

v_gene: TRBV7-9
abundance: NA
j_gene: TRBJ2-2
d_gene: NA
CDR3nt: TGTGCCAGCAGCTTGGGTCCCCAGGGCTGTGCGAACACCGGGGAGCTGTTTTTT
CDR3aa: CASSLGPQGCANTGELFF

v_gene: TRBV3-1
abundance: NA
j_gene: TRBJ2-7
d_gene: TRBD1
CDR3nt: TGTGCCAGCAGCCCTCAGGGGGCGTACGAGCAGTACTTC
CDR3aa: CASSPQGAYEQYF

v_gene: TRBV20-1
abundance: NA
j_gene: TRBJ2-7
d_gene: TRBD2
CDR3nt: TGCAGTGCTAGACATAGCGGGAGCACCTACGAGCAGTACTTC
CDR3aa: CSARHSGSTYEQYF

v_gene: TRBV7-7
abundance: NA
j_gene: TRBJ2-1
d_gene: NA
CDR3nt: TGTGCTAGCAGCCCTGGGACTGGAGAGCAGTTCTTC
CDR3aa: CASSPGTGEQFF

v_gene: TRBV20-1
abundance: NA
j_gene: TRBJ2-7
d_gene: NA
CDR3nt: TGCAGTGCTAGGGAGGGGCTGTACGACGAGCAGTACTTC
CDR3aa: CSAREGLYDEQYF

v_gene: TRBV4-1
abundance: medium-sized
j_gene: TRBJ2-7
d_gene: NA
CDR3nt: TGCGCCAGCAGCCAAGAAGATATTAGGGGCCACGAGCAGTACTTC
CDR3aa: CASSQEDIRGHEQYF

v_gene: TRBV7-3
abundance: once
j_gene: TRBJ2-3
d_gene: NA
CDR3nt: TGTGCCAGCAGCTTAGAGGGCAGGAGGACAGATACGCAGTATTTT
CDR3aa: CASSLEGRRTDTQYF

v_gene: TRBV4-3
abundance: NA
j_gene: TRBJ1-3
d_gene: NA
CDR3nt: TGCGCCAGCAGCCGCCAGCGGGGCGGAAACACCATATATTTT
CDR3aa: CASSRQRGGNTIYF

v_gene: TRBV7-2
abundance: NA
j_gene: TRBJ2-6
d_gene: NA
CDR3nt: TGTGCCAGCAGCTTATTTCAAGTTTCTTCGACCAACGTCCTGACTTTC
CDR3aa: CASSLFQVSSTNVLTF

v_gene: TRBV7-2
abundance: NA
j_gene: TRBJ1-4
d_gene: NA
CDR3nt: TGTGCCAGCAGCTTTGTTCGGGCAGAAAATGAAAAACTGTTTTTT
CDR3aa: CASSFVRAENEKLFF

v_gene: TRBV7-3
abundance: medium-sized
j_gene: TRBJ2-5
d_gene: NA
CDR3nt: TGTGCCAGCAGCTTAACGGACAACCGGGTAGAGACCCAGTACTTC
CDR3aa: CASSLTDNRVETQYF

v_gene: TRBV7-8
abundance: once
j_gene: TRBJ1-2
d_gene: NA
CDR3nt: TGTGCCAGCAGTTGGTGGGACTATGGCTACACCTTC
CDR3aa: CASSWWDYGYTF

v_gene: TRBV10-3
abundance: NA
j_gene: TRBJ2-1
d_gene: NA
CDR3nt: TGTGCCATCAGTTTGTGGGGCAGGCCAAGCGCAGTCCCCTACAATGAGCAGTTCTTC
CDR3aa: CAISLWGRPSAVPYNEQFF

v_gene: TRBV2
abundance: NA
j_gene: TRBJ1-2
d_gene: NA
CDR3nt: TGTGCCAGCCGCGGGTCACCCAACTATGGCTACACCTTC
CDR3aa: CASRGSPNYGYTF

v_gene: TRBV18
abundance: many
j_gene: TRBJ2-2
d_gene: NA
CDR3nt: TGTGCCAGCTCACCAGCGGACGATAGCACCGGGGAGCTGTTTTTT
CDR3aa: CASSPADDSTGELFF

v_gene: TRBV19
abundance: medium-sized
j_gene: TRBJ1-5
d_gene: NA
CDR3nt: TGTGCCAGTAGTATCGGCCGGCTACCTAATCAGCCCCAGCATTTT
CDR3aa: CASSIGRLPNQPQHF

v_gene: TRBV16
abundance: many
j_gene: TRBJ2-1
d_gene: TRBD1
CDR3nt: TGTGCCAGCAGCCAATCTTATAGACAGGGGGGCAATGAGCAGTTCTTC
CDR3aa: CASSQSYRQGGNEQFF

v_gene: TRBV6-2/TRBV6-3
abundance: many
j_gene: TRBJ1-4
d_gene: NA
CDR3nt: TGTGCCAGCAGTTGGGACTTCTCCTCAACTAATGAAAAACTGTTTTTT
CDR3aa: CASSWDFSSTNEKLFF

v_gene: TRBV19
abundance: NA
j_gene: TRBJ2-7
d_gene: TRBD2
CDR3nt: TGTGCCAGTAGTCTCTACCCCAACGGACCCCCGGGAGGGGTTGAGCAGTACTTC
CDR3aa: CASSLYPNGPPGGVEQYF

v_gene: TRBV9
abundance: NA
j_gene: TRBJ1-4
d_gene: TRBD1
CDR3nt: TGTGCCAGCAGCGCCGGGACAGGGTTAGAAAAACTGTTTTTT
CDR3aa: CASSAGTGLEKLFF

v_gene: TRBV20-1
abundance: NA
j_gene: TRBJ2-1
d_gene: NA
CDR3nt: TGCAGTGTGATTCGATACGTGCAGGGGATGGCTAATGAGCAGTTCTTC
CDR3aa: CSVIRYVQGMANEQFF

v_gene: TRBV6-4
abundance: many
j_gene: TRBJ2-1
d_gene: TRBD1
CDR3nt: TGTGCCAGCAGTCGCCGGGACAGGGTCCACAATGAGCAGTTCTTC
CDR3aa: CASSRRDRVHNEQFF

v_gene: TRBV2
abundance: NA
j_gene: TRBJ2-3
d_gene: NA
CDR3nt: TGTGCCAGCAGTGAAGCGGGGACAGATACGCAGTATTTT
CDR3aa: CASSEAGTDTQYF

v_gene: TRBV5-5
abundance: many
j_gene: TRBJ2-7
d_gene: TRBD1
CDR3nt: TGTGCCTCCACCGGGACAGGGTCCTACGAGCAGTACTTC
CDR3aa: CASTGTGSYEQYF

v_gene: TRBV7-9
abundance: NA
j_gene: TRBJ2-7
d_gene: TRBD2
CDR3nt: TGTGCCAGCAGACCCACCGTTAGCGGGAGCATCGACGAGCAGTACTTC
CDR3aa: CASRPTVSGSIDEQYF

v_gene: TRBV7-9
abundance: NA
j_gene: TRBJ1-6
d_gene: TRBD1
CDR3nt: TGTGCCAGCAGCGTGGGACAGGGACATTCACCCCTCCACTTT
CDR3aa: CASSVGQGHSPLHF

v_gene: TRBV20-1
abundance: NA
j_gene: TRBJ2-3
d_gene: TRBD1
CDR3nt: TGCAGTGCTAGTTCCGGACAGGGGGCAGATACGCAGTATTTT
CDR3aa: CSASSGQGADTQYF

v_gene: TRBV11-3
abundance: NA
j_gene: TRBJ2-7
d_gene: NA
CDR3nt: TGTGCCAGCAGCTCCGGCCGGGGGGCGCGGGAGCAGTACTTC
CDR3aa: CASSSGRGAREQYF

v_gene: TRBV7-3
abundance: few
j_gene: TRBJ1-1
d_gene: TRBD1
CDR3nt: TGTGCCAGCAGCTTAAGAGGACAGGGGGAAAGGACTGAACCTTTCTTT
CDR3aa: CASSLRGQGERTEPFF

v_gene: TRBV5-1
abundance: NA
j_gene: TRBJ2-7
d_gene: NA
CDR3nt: TGCGCCAGCAGCTTGGGGTGGAGCTCCTACGAGCAGTACTTC
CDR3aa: CASSLGWSSYEQYF

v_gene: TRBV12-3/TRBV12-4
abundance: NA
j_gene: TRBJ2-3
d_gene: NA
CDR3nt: TGTGCCAGCCGTCGGGGCGGGGACACAGATACGCAGTATTTT
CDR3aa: CASRRGGDTDTQYF

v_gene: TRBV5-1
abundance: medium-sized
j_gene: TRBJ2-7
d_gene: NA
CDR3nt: TGCGCCACACCCCTGAAGGTCTACGAGCAGTACTTC
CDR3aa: CATPLKVYEQYF

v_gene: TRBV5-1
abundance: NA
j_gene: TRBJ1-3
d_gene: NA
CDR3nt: TGCGCCAGCAGCTTGGAGGGGACTGGAAACACCATATATTTT
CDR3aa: CASSLEGTGNTIYF

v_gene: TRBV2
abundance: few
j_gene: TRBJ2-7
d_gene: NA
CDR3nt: TGTGCCAGCACCGGCCAGGTCGCAAGCTACGAGCAGTACTTC
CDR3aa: CASTGQVASYEQYF

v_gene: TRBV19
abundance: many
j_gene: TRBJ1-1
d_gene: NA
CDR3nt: TGTGCCAGTAGGAAGGGAACTGAAGCTTTCTTT
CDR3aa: CASRKGTEAFF

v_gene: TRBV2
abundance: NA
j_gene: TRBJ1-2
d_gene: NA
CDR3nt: TGTGCCAGCAGGTATAAGGATCCTGGCTACACCTTC
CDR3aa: CASRYKDPGYTF

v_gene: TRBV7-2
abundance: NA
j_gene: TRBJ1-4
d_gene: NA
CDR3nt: TGTGCCAGCAGCTTACGACCGAGCAATGAAAAACTGTTTTTT
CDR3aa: CASSLRPSNEKLFF

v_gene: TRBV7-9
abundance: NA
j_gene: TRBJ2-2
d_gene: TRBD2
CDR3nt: TGTGCCAGCAGCTCCCCGCGGGGGGTGAACACCGGGGAGCTGTTTTTT
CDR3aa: CASSSPRGVNTGELFF

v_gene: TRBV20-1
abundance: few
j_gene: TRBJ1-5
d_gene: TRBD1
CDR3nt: TGCAGTGCGCGAGAACGGCGTCCGGGACAGGGACTTCAGCCCCAGCATTTT
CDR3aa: CSARERRPGQGLQPQHF

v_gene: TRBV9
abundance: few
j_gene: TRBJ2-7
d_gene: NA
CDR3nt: TGTGCCAGCAGCGTGACTAGCTCCTACGAGCAGTACTTC
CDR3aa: CASSVTSSYEQYF

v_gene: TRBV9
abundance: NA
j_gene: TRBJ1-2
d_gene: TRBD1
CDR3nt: TGTGCCAGCAGCCCCTCCGGACAGGGCGTTTATGGCTACACCTTC
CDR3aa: CASSPSGQGVYGYTF

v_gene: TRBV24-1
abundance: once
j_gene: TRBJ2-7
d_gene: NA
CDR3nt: TGTGCCACCAGTGATGGGACCTACTACGAGCAGTACTTC
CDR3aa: CATSDGTYYEQYF

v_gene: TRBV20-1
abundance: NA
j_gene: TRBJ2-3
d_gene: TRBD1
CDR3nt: TGCAGTGCTAGAGAGAGGGGGCGAGGCACAGATACGCAGTATTTT
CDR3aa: CSARERGRGTDTQYF

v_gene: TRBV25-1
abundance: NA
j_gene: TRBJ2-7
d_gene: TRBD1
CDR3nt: TGTGCCAGCAGCCCCTCCGGGACAGAGCCCTACGAGCAGTACTTC
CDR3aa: CASSPSGTEPYEQYF

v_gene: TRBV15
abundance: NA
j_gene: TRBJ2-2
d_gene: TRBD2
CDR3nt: TGTGCCACCAGCAGGCAGACTAGCGGGAACACCGGGGAGCTGTTTTTT
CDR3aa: CATSRQTSGNTGELFF

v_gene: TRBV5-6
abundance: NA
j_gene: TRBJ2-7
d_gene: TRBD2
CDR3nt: TGTGCCAGCAGCTTTGCGACGAGGGCGGGAGGGGGCTACGAGCAGTACTTC
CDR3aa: CASSFATRAGGGYEQYF

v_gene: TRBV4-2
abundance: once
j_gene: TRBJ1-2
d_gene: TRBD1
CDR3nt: TGTGCCAGCAGCCAAGCTACAGGGGGCGCAAGCTATGGCTACACCTTC
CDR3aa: CASSQATGGASYGYTF

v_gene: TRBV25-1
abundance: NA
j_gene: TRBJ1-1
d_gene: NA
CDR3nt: TGTGCCAGCAGTGAGTGGGGGGGGGACACTGAAGCTTTCTTT
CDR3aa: CASSEWGGDTEAFF

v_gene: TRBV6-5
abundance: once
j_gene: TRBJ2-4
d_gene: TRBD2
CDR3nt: TGTGCCAGCAGTAGCCTCAAACGGACTAGCGATGACGGGGTAGGCATTCAGTACTTC
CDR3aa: CASSSLKRTSDDGVGIQYF

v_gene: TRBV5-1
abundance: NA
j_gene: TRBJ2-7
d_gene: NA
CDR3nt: TGCGCCAGCAGCTTGGTAGGCGGGGATGGCGACGAGCAGTACTTC
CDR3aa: CASSLVGGDGDEQYF

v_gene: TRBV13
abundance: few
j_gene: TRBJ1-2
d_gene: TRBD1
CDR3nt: TGTGCCAGCAGCATCTGGGACAGGGTGGACTATGGCTACACCTTC
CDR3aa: CASSIWDRVDYGYTF

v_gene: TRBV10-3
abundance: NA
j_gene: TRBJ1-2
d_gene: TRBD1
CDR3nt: TGTGCCATCAGTGAGTTAGGGGGCGGCTACACCTTC
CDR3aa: CAISELGGGYTF

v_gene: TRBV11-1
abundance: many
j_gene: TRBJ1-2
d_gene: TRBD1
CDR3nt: TGTGCCAGCAGCTCCGGAGCCGCACAGGGGGCCGGGGGCTACACCTTC
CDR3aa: CASSSGAAQGAGGYTF

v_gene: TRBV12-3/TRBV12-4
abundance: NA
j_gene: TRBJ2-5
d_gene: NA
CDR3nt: TGTGCCAGCTCGGGCGTAGGAGAGACCCAGTACTTC
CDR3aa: CASSGVGETQYF

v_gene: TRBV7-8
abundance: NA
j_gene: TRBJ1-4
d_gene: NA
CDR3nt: TGTGCCAGCAGCTATGGACAGAATGAAAAACTGTTTTTT
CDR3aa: CASSYGQNEKLFF

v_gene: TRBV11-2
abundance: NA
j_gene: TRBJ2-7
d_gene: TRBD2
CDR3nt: TGTGCCAGCAGCCAAAAAGCGGGAGCTCCCCCCTCTCAGCAGTACTTC
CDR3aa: CASSQKAGAPPSQQYF